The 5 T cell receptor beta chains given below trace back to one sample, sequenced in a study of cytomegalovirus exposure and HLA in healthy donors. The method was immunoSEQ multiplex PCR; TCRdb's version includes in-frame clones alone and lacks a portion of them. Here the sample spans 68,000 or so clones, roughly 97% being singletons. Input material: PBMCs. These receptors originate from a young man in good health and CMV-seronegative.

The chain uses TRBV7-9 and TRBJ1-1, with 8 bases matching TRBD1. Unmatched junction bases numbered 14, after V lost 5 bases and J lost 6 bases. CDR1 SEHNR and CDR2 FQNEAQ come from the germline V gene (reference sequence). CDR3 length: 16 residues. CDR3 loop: CASSERRTGQHSEAFF. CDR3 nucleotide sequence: TGTGCCAGCAGCGAGAGAAGGACAGGGCAACATTCTGAAGCTTTCTTT. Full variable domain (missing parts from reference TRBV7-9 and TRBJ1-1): DTGVSQNPRHKITKRGQNVTFRCDPISEHNRLYWYRQTLGQGPEFLTYFQNEAQLEKSRLLSDRFSAERPKGSFSTLEIQRTEQGDSAMYLCASSERRTGQHSEAFFGQGTRLTVV.

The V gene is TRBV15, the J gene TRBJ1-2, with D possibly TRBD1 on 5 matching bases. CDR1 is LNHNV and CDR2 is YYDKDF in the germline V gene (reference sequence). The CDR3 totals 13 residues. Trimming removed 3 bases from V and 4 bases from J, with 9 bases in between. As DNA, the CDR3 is TGTGCCACCAGCAGCTCAGGGATCTATGGCTACACCTTC. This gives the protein CATSSSGIYGYTF.

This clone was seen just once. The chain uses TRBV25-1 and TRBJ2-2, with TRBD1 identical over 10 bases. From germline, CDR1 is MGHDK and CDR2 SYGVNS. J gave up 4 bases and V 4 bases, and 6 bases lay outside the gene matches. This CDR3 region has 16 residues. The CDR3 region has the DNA TGTGCCAGCAGTGCGCTGGGACAGGGGATCACCGGGGAGCTGTTTTTT. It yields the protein CASSALGQGITGELFF.

The CDR3 loop reads CASSLSPGGPYNEQFF. The DNA for the CDR3 is TGTGCCAGCAGTTTATCCCCGGGGGGGCCCTACAATGAGCAGTTCTTC. The gene calls are TRBV27 and TRBJ2-1; TRBD2 agrees at 8 bases. Germline CDR1 is MNHEY and CDR2 is SMNVEV (reference sequence). Germline trimming cut 0 bases from V and 2 bases from J; bases unmatched to any gene: 3. The CDR3 totals 16 residues.

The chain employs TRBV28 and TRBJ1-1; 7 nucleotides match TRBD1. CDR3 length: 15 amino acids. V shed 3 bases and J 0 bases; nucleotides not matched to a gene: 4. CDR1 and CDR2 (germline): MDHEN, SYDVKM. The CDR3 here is CASSLTGSVNTEAFF. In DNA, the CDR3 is TGTGCCAGCAGTTTGACAGGGAGTGTGAACACTGAAGCTTTCTTT. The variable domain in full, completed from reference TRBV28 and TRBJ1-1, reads DVKVTQSSRYLVKRTGEKVFLECVQDMDHENMFWYRQDPGLGLRLIYFSYDVKMKEKGDIPEGYSVSREKKERFSLILESASTNQTSMYLCASSLTGSVNTEAFFGQGTRLTVV.